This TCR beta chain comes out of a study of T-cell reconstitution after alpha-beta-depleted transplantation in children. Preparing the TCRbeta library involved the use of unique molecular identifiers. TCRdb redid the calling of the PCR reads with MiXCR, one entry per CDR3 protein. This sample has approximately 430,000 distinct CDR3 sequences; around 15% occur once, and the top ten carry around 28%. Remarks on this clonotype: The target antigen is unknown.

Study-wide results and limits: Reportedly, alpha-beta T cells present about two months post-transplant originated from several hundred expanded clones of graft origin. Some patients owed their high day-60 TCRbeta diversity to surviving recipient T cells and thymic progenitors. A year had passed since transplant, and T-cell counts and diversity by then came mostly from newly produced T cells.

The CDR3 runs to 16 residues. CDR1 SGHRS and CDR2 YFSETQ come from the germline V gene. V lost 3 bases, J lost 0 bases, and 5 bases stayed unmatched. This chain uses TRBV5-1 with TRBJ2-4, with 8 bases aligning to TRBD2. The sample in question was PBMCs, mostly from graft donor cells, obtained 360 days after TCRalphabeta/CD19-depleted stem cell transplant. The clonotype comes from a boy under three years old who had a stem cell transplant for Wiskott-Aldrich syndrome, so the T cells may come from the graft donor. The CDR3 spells CASSSIAGLAKNIQYF. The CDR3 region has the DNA TGCGCCAGCAGCTCTATAGCGGGGCTAGCCAAAAACATTCAGTACTTC.